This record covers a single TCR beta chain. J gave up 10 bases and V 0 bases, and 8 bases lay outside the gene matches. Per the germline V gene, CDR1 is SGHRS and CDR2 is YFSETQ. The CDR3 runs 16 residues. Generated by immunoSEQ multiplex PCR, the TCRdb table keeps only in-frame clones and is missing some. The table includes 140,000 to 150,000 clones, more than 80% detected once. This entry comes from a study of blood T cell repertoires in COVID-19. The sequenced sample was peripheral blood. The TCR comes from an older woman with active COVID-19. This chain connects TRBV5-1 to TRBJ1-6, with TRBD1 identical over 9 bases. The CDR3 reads CASSLVPGQGASPLHF. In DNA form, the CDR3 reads TGCGCCAGCAGCTTGGTTCCGGGACAGGGTGCCTCACCCCTCCACTTT.